This T cell receptor beta chain is from a study of identical twins. CDR1 and CDR2 from the germline V gene are SEHNR and FQNEAQ (reference sequence). CDR3 size: 12 residues. After template switching added a universal primer site, the resulting cDNA carried unique molecular identifiers. TCRdb fed the 5' RACE reads into MiXCR, producing one record per CDR3 protein. The sample shows approximately 260,000 distinct CDR3 sequences, approximately 8.3% of them seen only once. This clonotype has more than one count but fewer than ten. Its specificity is unknown. Study results and limitations: Sequences that were beta out-of-frame showed weaker excess twin sharing.

This same sample was also part of a study on yellow fever vaccine responses in identical twins.

What was sequenced was CD8+ T cells sorted from blood. This sequence originates from a woman aged 18 to 35 in good health. The chain links TRBV7-9 to TRBJ1-1, with a weak D call TRBD1 (5 bases). The CDR3 here is CATSQGDTEAFF. The DNA of the CDR3 is TGTGCTACCAGCCAAGGGGACACTGAAGCTTTCTTT.